A single sample gave rise to the 5 T cell receptor beta chains below, sequenced in a study of T cells in Graves' hyperthyroidism and ophthalmopathy. Using RNA transcripts as the source, TCR beta CDR3 regions were amplified. Initially, a first-round RT-PCR of the TCR CDR3 employed the HTBI primer set. A single record per CDR3 protein comes from TCRdb applying MiXCR to the multiplex PCR reads. Of some 500,000 distinct CDR3 sequences in the sample, approximately 25% were seen once. Sequencing input: blood. All receptors derive from a young woman with Graves' ophthalmopathy.

This sequence joins TRBV6-2 or TRBV6-3 and TRBJ2-5, with D possibly TRBD2 on 5 matching bases. The CDR3 is 16 residues long. The germline gives CDR1 MNHEY, CDR2 SVGEGT. The V end was cut by 2 bases, the J end by 5 bases, with 18 bases between. DNA for the CDR3: TGTGCCAGCAGTTACGCGAGCGGTACTGAACGGGAGACCCAGTACTTC. Translation gives CASSYASGTERETQYF.

The J gene is TRBJ1-2, the V gene TRBV27, with D unclear. The CDR3 covers 13 residues. CDR1 is MNHEY and CDR2 is SMNVEV in the germline V gene (reference sequence). Trimming pared 6 bases from V and 3 bases from J, leaving 11 bases between. CDR3 sequence: CASRGITYYGYTF. In nucleotides, the CDR3 is TGTGCCAGCAGAGGAATTACGTACTATGGCTACACCTTC.

This chain connects TRBV6-5 to TRBJ1-2; D is ambiguous. The CDR3 sequence is 15 residues long. Germline values: CDR1 MNHEY, CDR2 SVGAGI. With 3 bases removed from V and 3 bases from J, the gap between germline ends came to 14 bases. In DNA, the CDR3 is TGTGCCAGCAGTTATAACTGGGTGGAGGACTATGGCTACACCTTC. Protein: CASSYNWVEDYGYTF.

As regards this clonotype: The conserved phenylalanine or tryptophan is not found at the CDR3 terminus, so this likely reflects a read error. The chain carries TRBV28 and TRBJ1-2; 8 nucleotides agree with TRBD1. Germline CDR1 MDHEN, CDR2 SYDVKM. V trimming: 0 bases; J trimming: 5 bases; junction bases outside the gene matches: 11. This CDR3 has 17 amino acids. The CDR3 region is CASSLWTGEKGDYGYTY. The CDR3 coding sequence is TGTGCCAGCAGTTTATGGACAGGGGAAAAGGGAGATTATGGCTACACCTAC.

This clonotype was seen ten or more times. The chain joins TRBV6-2 or TRBV6-3 to TRBJ1-1; 9 nucleotides line up with TRBD1. Losses at the gene ends were 2 bases for V and 10 bases for J; bases not matched to a gene: 11. Germline CDR1 and CDR2: MNHEY and SVGEGT. The CDR3 totals 15 residues. The CDR3 is CASSYGDRALLAAFF. The CDR3, as DNA: TGTGCCAGCAGTTACGGGGACAGGGCGTTGCTCGCAGCTTTCTTT.